This TCR beta chain was profiled in a study of cytomegalovirus exposure and HLA in healthy donors. J gave up 5 bases and V 2 bases, and 6 bases lay outside the gene matches. This CDR3 contains 15 residues. Per germline, CDR1 KGHSH and CDR2 LQKENI. PCR primers comprised 60 Vbeta and 13 Jbeta primers. Some clones are missing from TCRdb's copy, which holds only in-frame ones; the method was immunoSEQ multiplex PCR. Among under 200,000 clones listed, roughly 85% were seen once. Samples came from healthy bone marrow donors. This TCR was recovered from a woman aged 45-65 years in good health and CMV-seronegative. The chain is built from TRBV18 and TRBJ2-5; TRBD1 matches 9 bases. Sequencing was carried out using PBMCs. This CDR3 is CASSPGTGRTETQYF. The CDR3 DNA follows: TGTGCCAGCTCACCAGGGACAGGGAGAACTGAGACCCAGTACTTC.